This record looks at one T cell receptor beta chain sequence and its context. This specimen belongs to a study of blood T cell repertoires in COVID-19. Overall study: Italy, Spain and the United States were the sources of the convalescent and acute COVID-19 samples.

V shed 6 bases, J shed 5 bases, and the junction held 7 bases outside the gene matches. CDR1 is SGHTA and CDR2 is FQGNSA in the germline V gene. The length of the CDR3 is 15 residues. Study processing details: Amplified reference gene primers provided the basis for estimating nucleated cell counts. Generated by immunoSEQ multiplex PCR, the TCRdb table keeps only in-frame clones and is missing some. V and J calls and clone size are those listed in that table; D and trimming were worked out from the DNA. The table lists roughly 200,000 clones, 80% to 85% of them singletons. J is TRBJ2-2 and V is TRBV7-2; 9 nucleotides match TRBD1. The sequence was collected from a man in his forties with acute or convalescent COVID-19. Sequencing used peripheral blood. CDR3 coding DNA: TGTGCCAGCAGTCAACAGGGGGCTTTTACCGGGGAGCTGTTTTTT. It encodes CASSQQGAFTGELFF.